The 31 T cell receptor beta chains below were found in one sample sequenced in a study of T cells in Graves' hyperthyroidism and ophthalmopathy. TCR beta CDR3 regions were amplified from RNA. Initially, a first-round RT-PCR of the TCR CDR3 employed the HTBI primer set. MiXCR, run by TCRdb on the multiplex PCR reads, gives a single entry per CDR3 protein. The profile shows nearly 600,000 distinct CDR3 sequences, 14% of them singletons. Sequencing was performed on blood. All receptors derive from a woman aged 18-30 years with Graves' ophthalmopathy.

This rearrangement joins TRBV24-1 to TRBJ2-5; D perhaps matches TRBD2 (7 bases). The V gene's germline CDR1 is KGHDR and CDR2 SFDVKD. Trimming cost V 9 bases and J 0 bases, with 13 bases left between them. The CDR3 contains 14 residues. The chain's CDR3 is CATGGGPYQETQYF. DNA for the CDR3: TGTGCCACCGGGGGGGGCCCTTACCAAGAGACCCAGTACTTC.

The sample holds many counts of this clonotype. V gene TRBV28 combines with J gene TRBJ2-1; 11 bases agree with TRBD2. Germline V gene sequence: CDR1 MDHEN, CDR2 SYDVKM. The trim removed 6 bases at V and 7 bases at J, leaving 8 bases unmatched. The length of the CDR3 is 15 residues. CDR3 nucleotides: TGTGCCAGCAGGCGATGGACTAGCGGGTGGAATGAGCAGTTCTTC. This sequence encodes CASRRWTSGWNEQFF.

The chain links TRBV2 to TRBJ1-6; possible D gene TRBD1, 6 bases. The CDR3 sequence is 13 residues long. CDR1 and CDR2 from the germline V gene are SNHLY and FYNNEI. Trimming removed 6 bases at V and 9 bases at J, with 12 bases between. CDR3 sequence (DNA): TGTGCCAGCAGGGAGGGGGGAAGTTCACCCCTCCACTTT. Encoded protein: CASREGGSSPLHF.

The V gene is TRBV9, the J gene TRBJ2-7, with 11 nucleotides matching TRBD1. Looked up from germline, CDR1 is SGDLS and CDR2 is YYNGEE. The junction had 12 bases not matched to a gene; V was cut back by 4 bases and J by 3 bases. The length of the CDR3 is 17 residues. CDR3 protein: CASSPSPGTGGDYEQYF. Here the CDR3 DNA reads TGTGCCAGCAGCCCCTCTCCCGGGACAGGGGGAGACTACGAGCAGTACTTC.

The chain carries TRBV5-5 and TRBJ1-4; D not certain. The CDR3 is made up of 15 amino acids. V was shortened by 2 bases and J by 1 base, with 9 bases between the two germline ends. Germline assignment: CDR1 SGHKS and CDR2 YYEKEE (reference sequence). The CDR3 region has the DNA TGTGCCAGCAGCTTTTATGTGCAAACTAATGAAAAACTGTTTTTT. Translating it yields CASSFYVQTNEKLFF.

This clonotype was counted ten times or more. The chain carries TRBV11-2 and TRBJ2-5, with TRBD1 as a possible D gene (5 bases). The CDR3 is 16 amino acids. Deletions cut 5 bases from V and 4 bases from J, with 20 bases between. Germline lookup yields CDR1 SGHAT and CDR2 FQNNGV. This CDR3 is CASSPTPTGRGETQYF. CDR3 bases: TGTGCCAGCAGCCCGACACCGACGGGTAGGGGAGAGACCCAGTACTTC.

This clonotype was seen many times. The genes are TRBV18 and TRBJ1-1; D not resolved. Trimming left V 2 bases short and J 4 bases short, with 14 bases between. This CDR3 has 15 residues. Germline V gene lookup returns CDR1 KGHSH and CDR2 LQKENI. CDR3 in amino acids: CASSPFDQISTEAFF. The CDR3, as DNA: TGTGCCAGCTCACCATTCGACCAAATTAGCACTGAAGCTTTCTTT.

Many counts were recorded for this clonotype. V and J are TRBV6-1 and TRBJ2-5; D possibly matches TRBD1 or TRBD2 (5 bases each). Trimming pared 1 base from V and 0 bases from J, leaving 12 bases between. Germline V gene lookup returns CDR1 MNHNS and CDR2 SASEGT. This CDR3 has 16 amino acids. CDR3 region: CASSEEGSRYQETQYF. CDR3 sequence (DNA): TGTGCCAGCAGTGAAGAGGGGAGCAGGTACCAAGAGACCCAGTACTTC.

This clonotype showed up just a few times. The rearrangement links TRBV6-1 to TRBJ1-1, with a weak D call TRBD1 (6 bases). Germline CDR1 MNHNS, CDR2 SASEGT. The ends were cut back, 6 bases at V and 4 bases at J, with 12 bases in the middle. The CDR3 spans 13 residues. The CDR3 loop reads CASSIGGLTEAFF. The CDR3 coding sequence is TGTGCCAGCAGCATAGGGGGGCTCACTGAAGCTTTCTTT.

This clonotype has ten or more counts. The chain links TRBV5-6 to TRBJ1-1; 7 positions agree with TRBD1. After removal of 2 bases from V and 2 bases from J, the junction contained 6 bases not matched to a gene. Germline loops: CDR1 SGHDT, CDR2 YYEEEE. There are 15 residues in the CDR3. The DNA of the CDR3 is TGTGCCAGCAGCTTATACGACAGGGCCAACACTGAAGCTTTCTTT. It translates to CASSLYDRANTEAFF. Full variable domain (missing parts from reference TRBV5-6 and TRBJ1-1): DAGVTQSPTHLIKTRGQQVTLRCSPKSGHDTVSWYQQALGQGPQFIFQYYEEEERQRGNFPDRFSGHQFPNYSSELNVNALLLGDSALYLCASSLYDRANTEAFFGQGTRLTVV.

The V and J genes are TRBV19 and TRBJ1-5; D remains ambiguous. Trimming stripped 5 bases from V and 4 bases from J, with 12 bases between. The germline V gene has CDR1 LNHDA and CDR2 SQIVND (reference sequence). The CDR3 covers 14 residues. The CDR3 loop reads CASSFRVLNQPQHF. The CDR3 DNA reads as TGTGCCAGTAGTTTCCGGGTCCTTAATCAGCCCCAGCATTTT.

The sample holds a few counts of this clonotype. The rearrangement uses TRBV27 and TRBJ2-4, with D possibly matching TRBD2 (6 bases). The V end was cut by 1 base, the J end by 8 bases, with 15 bases between. The CDR3 runs 15 residues. From germline, CDR1 is MNHEY and CDR2 SMNVEV (reference sequence). CDR3 sequence: CASSLWGDPRYIQYF. Written as DNA, the CDR3 is TGTGCCAGCAGTTTATGGGGGGACCCAAGGTACATTCAGTACTTC.

This clonotype was observed a handful of times. The chain carries TRBV6-1 and TRBJ2-5, with D possibly TRBD1 on 6 matching bases. The CDR3 is made up of 13 amino acids. Germline V gene data show CDR1 as MNHNS and CDR2 as SASEGT. V dropped 6 bases and J dropped 1 base, with 9 bases sitting between them. The CDR3 protein is CASSETGQETQYF. CDR3 DNA: TGTGCCAGCAGCGAGACAGGCCAAGAGACCCAGTACTTC.

This clonotype was picked up many times. The chain uses TRBV15 and TRBJ2-1; TRBD2 agrees at 11 bases. V lost 1 base to trimming and J lost 7 bases; unmatched junction nucleotides: 9. This CDR3 contains 17 residues. The germline V gene encodes CDR1 LNHNV and CDR2 YYDKDF (reference sequence). The CDR3 nucleotides are TGTGCCACCAGCAGAGGTTTAGCGGGAGGGCCGGGAAATGAGCAGTTCTTC. Encoded protein: CATSRGLAGGPGNEQFF.

This clonotype was found many times. The chain carries TRBV18 and TRBJ2-1, with 10 positions matching TRBD1. Germline V lookup: CDR1 KGHSH, CDR2 LQKENI. The V segment lost 3 bases and the J segment 10 bases; nucleotides outside the gene matches: 6. This CDR3 spans 14 amino acids. The CDR3 region has the DNA TGTGCCAGCTCACCCCCGGACAGGGGGGGGGAGCAGTTCTTC. This sequence encodes CASSPPDRGGEQFF.

This clonotype was recorded a few times. The V and J genes are TRBV4-3 and TRBJ1-2; 7 bases map to TRBD1. Per germline, CDR1 LGHNA and CDR2 YSLEER. The length of the CDR3 is 16 residues. V was clipped by 0 bases and J by 3 bases; unmatched bases: 7. The CDR3 protein is CASSQESRGFDYGYTF. The CDR3, as DNA: TGCGCCAGCAGCCAAGAGTCCAGGGGGTTTGACTATGGCTACACCTTC.

V usage is TRBV6-1 and J usage is TRBJ1-5, with TRBD1 as a possible D gene (5 bases). The CDR3 length is 16 residues. The V gene's germline CDR1 is MNHNS and CDR2 SASEGT. V lost 3 bases and J 3 bases, leaving 15 bases between the germline ends. The CDR3 region has the DNA TGTGCCAGCAGTGAGGGAGGAAGGGGCCCCAATCAGCCCCAGCATTTT. It codes for CASSEGGRGPNQPQHF.

To note about this clonotype: The germline gene is not matched at one end of the junction; a read error may be the cause. V usage is TRBV25-1 and J usage is TRBJ1-1; maybe TRBD1 (6 bases). The CDR3 is 16 residues long. Germline loops: CDR1 MGHDK, CDR2 SYGVNS. DNA of the CDR3: TGTGCCAGCAGGGAATATAGCGGGGGGGCGGGCACTGAAGCTTTCTTT. Its translation: CASREYSGGAGTEAFF.

This clonotype has more than one count but fewer than ten. J is TRBJ2-3 and V is TRBV7-2, with 11 bases fitting TRBD2. Germline CDR1 SGHTA, CDR2 FQGNSA. V shed 4 bases and J 0 bases; nucleotides not matched to a gene: 9. CDR3 length: 18 amino acids. CDR3 amino acids: CASSWVLAGGLSTDTQYF. Written as DNA, the CDR3 is TGTGCCAGCAGCTGGGTTCTAGCGGGAGGTTTGAGCACAGATACGCAGTATTTT.

V gene TRBV12-3 or TRBV12-4 combines with J gene TRBJ2-4, with a possible D match to TRBD2 (6 bases). Trimming took off 6 bases at V and 7 bases at J, with 10 bases between the two ends. This CDR3 contains 12 residues. CDR3: CASRVGGNIQYF. As DNA, the CDR3 is TGTGCCAGCAGGGTTGGGGGGAACATTCAGTACTTC.

This clonotype was seen at least ten times. The CDR3 nucleotides are TGTGCCAGCAGCTTAGGTGTTAGCGGGGCGGAAGAGACCCAGTACTTC. This gives the protein CASSLGVSGAEETQYF. The gene calls are TRBV11-2 and TRBJ2-5; 8 bases are a match to TRBD2. The CDR3 runs to 16 residues. Germline values: CDR1 SGHAT, CDR2 FQNNGV. After removal of 1 base from V and 3 bases from J, the junction contained 7 bases not matched to a gene.

There are many counts of this clonotype. This chain links TRBV3-1 with TRBJ2-1; D possibly corresponds to TRBD1 (6 bases). CDR3 size: 18 residues. V lost 11 bases, J lost 2 bases, and 28 bases lay in between. Germline CDR1 reads LGHDT; CDR2 reads YNNKEL (reference sequence). Written as DNA, the CDR3 is TGTGCCTGCACAAAGGGGAGCGGTCACAAGGGGGCCTACAATGAGCAGTTCTTC. Translation gives CACTKGSGHKGAYNEQFF.

The chain has TRBV25-1 and TRBJ1-2; TRBD1 might be the D (5 bases). Between the trimmed V and J ends, which lost 1 base and 4 bases, there was a span of 13 bases. CDR3 length: 15 residues. CDR1 is MGHDK, CDR2 SYGVNS, per germline. CDR3 residues: CASSESSRGLYGYTF. The CDR3 bases are TGTGCCAGCAGTGAATCTAGCCGGGGCCTCTATGGCTACACCTTC.

There are many counts of this clonotype. This rearrangement joins TRBV12-3 or TRBV12-4 to TRBJ2-3, with no clear D. CDR3 length equals 12 residues. V was trimmed by 7 bases and J by 5 bases, leaving 10 bases between them. For the CDR3, the DNA is TGTGCCAGCATTGCCCCAGGAGATACGCAGTATTTT. Translated: CASIAPGDTQYF.

The sample holds many counts of this clonotype. The chain combines TRBV2 with TRBJ2-1; 8 positions agree with TRBD2. V shed 6 bases, J shed 4 bases, and the junction held 23 bases outside the gene matches. CDR1 and CDR2 from the germline V gene are SNHLY and FYNNEI. CDR3 length: 20 amino acids. The CDR3 loop is CASSGQTVSGTRLNYNEQFF. CDR3 bases: TGTGCCAGCAGCGGACAGACGGTTAGCGGGACCCGACTGAATTACAATGAGCAGTTCTTC.

This clonotype was found many times. The chain recombines TRBV29-1 with TRBJ2-5; D unclear. V lost 2 bases and J 5 bases, leaving 12 bases between the germline ends. This CDR3 is built from 13 residues. Germline V gene sequence: CDR1 SQVTM, CDR2 ANQGSEA. CDR3 in DNA: TGCAGCGTTGAATCGACGGCGGCCGAGACCCAGTACTTC. It codes for CSVESTAAETQYF.

The chain carries TRBV7-9 and TRBJ2-2; 7 bases are shared with TRBD2. Germline CDR1 reads SEHNR; CDR2 reads FQNEAQ (reference sequence). J lost 6 bases, V lost 3 bases, and 10 bases had no gene match. This CDR3 spans 16 amino acids. CDR3 in DNA: TGTGCCAGCAGCTTTACCGGGGGGAGTCGAGCCGGGGAGCTGTTTTTT. As protein: CASSFTGGSRAGELFF.

This clonotype has a handful of counts. The CDR3 DNA follows: TGCAGCGTTGAAGTAGGGCAGGGAGGCTGGGGTGGCTACACCTTC. Protein product: CSVEVGQGGWGGYTF. The chain is built from TRBV29-1 and TRBJ1-2; TRBD1 might be the D (5 bases). The V end was cut by 1 base, the J end by 7 bases, with 19 bases between. Per germline, CDR1 SQVTM and CDR2 ANQGSEA. The CDR3 is 15 residues long.

The table lists this clonotype with a few counts. The rearrangement uses TRBV7-2 and TRBJ2-3; maybe TRBD2 (6 bases). The CDR3 has 15 amino acids. Germline V lookup: CDR1 SGHTA, CDR2 FQGNSA. V lost 4 bases and J 2 bases, leaving 13 bases between the germline ends. The CDR3 protein is CASSSYSGDTDTQYF. The CDR3 DNA is TGTGCCAGCAGCTCCTATTCGGGAGACACAGATACGCAGTATTTT.

The genes are TRBV20-1 and TRBJ2-1; D assignment may be TRBD1 or TRBD2 (5 bases each). The CDR3 length is 16 residues. Germline V gene sequence: CDR1 DFQATT, CDR2 SNEGSKA (reference sequence). The V end was cut by 1 base, the J end by 6 bases, with 19 bases between. The CDR3 DNA reads TGCAGTGCTAGAGTCCAGGGCGGGTCGACGATCAATGAGCAGTTCTTC. Protein: CSARVQGGSTINEQFF.

This clonotype has just a few counts. A single base separates this from a much larger clone, so it may be a read error. Here the CDR3 reads CASSLEDRGSETQYF. CDR3 DNA sequence: TGTGCCAGCAGCTTAGAGGACAGGGGTTCGGAGACCCAGTACTTC. The genes are TRBV7-2 and TRBJ2-5, with TRBD1 matching 9 bases. The CDR3 covers 15 residues. After removal of 1 base from V and 5 bases from J, the junction contained 5 bases not matched to a gene. Germline V gene lookup returns CDR1 SGHTA and CDR2 FQGNSA.